This TCR beta chain was documented in a study of beta chain features in type 1 diabetes. Overall study results and limits: In every one of the four CD4+ subsets, TCRB CDR3s were moderately but significantly shorter in Type 1 diabetes patients.

The entirety of the isolated RNA underwent reverse transcription, so expressed TCRB transcripts were sequenced. Profiled with immunoSEQ multiplex PCR; TCRdb holds only in-frame clones, not every one. Of hundreds of thousands of clones listed, 13% are singletons. As regards this clone: Its antigen remains unidentified.

Sequencing was done on a sample of naive CD4+ T cells from blood. This receptor was taken from a man aged 18-30 years with type 1 diabetes.

CDR3 bases: TGTGCCAGTGGAGGCAAGAATGGCTACACCTTC. It translates to CASGGKNGYTF. The rearrangement links TRBV19 to TRBJ1-2; the D is unclear. V lost 8 bases to trimming and J lost 6 bases, with 10 bases between them. Per the germline V gene, CDR1 is LNHDA and CDR2 is SQIVND (reference sequence). CDR3 length equals 11 residues.